The 16 T cell receptor beta chains reported below all come from one sample, sequenced in a study of cytomegalovirus exposure and HLA in healthy donors. Use of 60 Vbeta and 13 Jbeta primers characterized the PCR. Assay: immunoSEQ multiplex PCR; the TCRdb copy retains only in-frame clones and omits some. The sample has tens of thousands of clones. Specimen: PBMCs. These receptors were collected from a man younger than 40 in good health and CMV-seropositive.

The rearrangement joins TRBV4-1 to TRBJ2-7; 14 positions match TRBD2. V shed 3 bases, J shed 3 bases, and the junction held 13 bases outside the gene matches. The germline gives CDR1 MGHRA, CDR2 YSYEKL. CDR3 size: 19 residues. CDR3 sequence: CASSHTTFGTSGSGYEQYF. CDR3 nucleotide sequence: TGCGCCAGCAGCCATACGACTTTTGGGACTAGCGGGAGCGGCTACGAGCAGTACTTC.

With respect to this clone: The junction does not match germline at one end; this may be a read error. This chain uses TRBV5-1 with TRBJ2-1; D is possibly TRBD2 (5 bases). Germline V gene lookup returns CDR1 SGHRS and CDR2 YFSETQ. The CDR3 is 15 amino acids. CDR3 region: CASSPRAGSDNEQFF. The CDR3 DNA follows: TGCGCCAGCAGCCCGAGGGCTGGCTCCGACAATGAGCAGTTCTTC. The variable domain in full, completed from reference TRBV5-1 and TRBJ2-1, reads KAGVTQTPRYLIKTRGQQVTLSCSPISGHRSVSWYQQTPGQGLQFLFEYFSETQRNKGNFPGRFSGRQFSNSRSEMNVSTLELGDSALYLCASSPRAGSDNEQFFGPGTRLTVL.

The chain recombines TRBV7-6 with TRBJ2-5; D is possibly TRBD2 (6 bases). CDR1 is SGHVS and CDR2 is FNYEAQ in the germline V gene. This CDR3 contains 14 residues. The germline V and J ends were trimmed by 5 bases and 1 base, with 11 bases remaining between them. CDR3 sequence (DNA): TGTGCCAGCAGCCGTGGGACTGCCCAAGAGACCCAGTACTTC. Its translation is CASSRGTAQETQYF.

This chain joins TRBV27 and TRBJ1-3, with unresolved D. Germline V gives CDR1 MNHEY, CDR2 SMNVEV (reference sequence). V was pared by 3 bases and J by 0 bases, with 9 bases between. This CDR3 contains 15 residues. CDR3 amino acids: CASSLEGGSGNTIYF. As DNA, the CDR3 is TGTGCCAGCAGTTTGGAGGGCGGCTCTGGAAACACCATATATTTT.

The CDR3 DNA sequence: TGTGCCACCCGGGACAGTGTCTACGAGCAGTACTTC. Translated, it gives CATRDSVYEQYF. This sequence joins TRBV15 and TRBJ2-7; 7 bases map to TRBD1. The CDR3 is 12 amino acids. CDR1 and CDR2 (germline): LNHNV, YYDKDF (reference sequence). V shed 8 bases, J shed 3 bases, and the junction held 4 bases outside the gene matches.

The CDR3 here is CASSYASGDQYF. In DNA, the CDR3 is TGTGCCAGCAGTTACGCCTCGGGGGACCAGTACTTC. The chain joins TRBV6-5 to TRBJ2-5, with a tentative D call TRBD2 (6 bases). V was pared by 2 bases and J by 10 bases, with 11 bases between. Germline CDR1 is MNHEY and CDR2 is SVGAGI. This CDR3 has 12 residues.

The chain has TRBV30 and TRBJ2-2; D may be TRBD1 (6 bases). The CDR3 is made up of 15 amino acids. V lost 0 bases, J lost 0 bases, and 8 bases lay in between. The germline V gene has CDR1 GTSNPN and CDR2 SVGIG (reference sequence). The CDR3 DNA sequence: TGTGCCTGGAGTGTAGGGACAACGAACACCGGGGAGCTGTTTTTT. This encodes CAWSVGTTNTGELFF. Combining the CDR3 with reference TRBV30 and TRBJ2-2 gives the whole variable domain SQTIHQWPATLVQPVGSPLSLECTVEGTSNPNLYWYRQAAGRGLQLLFYSVGIGQISSEVPQNLSASRPQDRQFILSSKKLLLSDSGFYLCAWSVGTTNTGELFFGEGSRLTVL.

The J gene is TRBJ2-6, the V gene TRBV7-9, with a weak D call TRBD1 (5 bases). The CDR3 extends over 15 amino acids. Germline loops: CDR1 SEHNR, CDR2 FQNEAQ (reference sequence). V was clipped by 5 bases and J by 4 bases, with 12 bases between them. CDR3 bases: TGTGCCAGCAGCGGCAGGGCCTCAGGGGCCAACGTCCTGACTTTC. Its protein product is CASSGRASGANVLTF. The full variable domain, in which reference TRBV7-9 and TRBJ2-6 provide the parts outside the CDR3, is DTGVSQNPRHKITKRGQNVTFRCDPISEHNRLYWYRQTLGQGPEFLTYFQNEAQLEKSRLLSDRFSAERPKGSFSTLEIQRTEQGDSAMYLCASSGRASGANVLTFGAGSRLTVL.

The chain couples TRBV7-9 to TRBJ2-7; 7 positions agree with TRBD2. The length of the CDR3 is 17 residues. Unmatched junction bases numbered 11, after V lost 1 base and J lost 2 bases. Germline V CDR1 and CDR2: SEHNR, FQNEAQ (reference sequence). Here the CDR3 DNA reads TGTGCCAGCAGCTTAGTATTGGCTAGCGGTTTTACCTACGAGCAGTACTTC. Translated: CASSLVLASGFTYEQYF.

This chain connects TRBV12-5 to TRBJ2-5, with D possibly matching TRBD1 (6 bases). Trimming stripped 4 bases from V and 2 bases from J, with 17 bases between. This CDR3 comprises 16 residues. Germline V gene lookup returns CDR1 LGHNT and CDR2 FRNRAP. The CDR3 nucleotides read TGTGCTAGTGGTTCCACCCTCGGACAGCTTCAAGAGACCCAGTACTTC. Its protein is CASGSTLGQLQETQYF.

This chain links TRBV7-9 with TRBJ1-4, with unresolved D. Between the trimmed V and J ends, which lost 5 bases and 4 bases, there was a span of 11 bases. CDR3 length: 14 residues. In germline, CDR1 is SEHNR, CDR2 FQNEAQ (reference sequence). The CDR3 nucleotides are TGTGCCAGCAGCGGACCCCGGGATAATGAAAAACTGTTTTTT. Translation gives CASSGPRDNEKLFF.

This chain links TRBV6-1 with TRBJ1-2; D is perhaps TRBD1 (6 bases). Per the germline V gene, CDR1 is MNHNS and CDR2 is SASEGT. The CDR3 length is 13 residues. The V gene lost 6 bases and the J gene lost 8 bases, with 16 bases spanning the gap. Written as DNA, the CDR3 is TGTGCCAGCAGAAACCGGGACAACTGGGGCTACACCTTC. Residues: CASRNRDNWGYTF.

The J gene is TRBJ2-7, the V gene TRBV7-9; 8 nucleotides match TRBD2. Losses at the gene ends were 5 bases for V and 2 bases for J; bases not matched to a gene: 8. The germline gives CDR1 SEHNR, CDR2 FQNEAQ (reference sequence). The CDR3 runs 15 residues. This chain's CDR3 is CASSPSGTRPYEQYF. In DNA form, the CDR3 reads TGTGCCAGCAGCCCCTCCGGGACTAGGCCCTACGAGCAGTACTTC.

The rearrangement joins TRBV5-6 to TRBJ1-6, with 7 bases that match TRBD1. The CDR3 runs 14 residues. Germline CDR1 SGHDT, CDR2 YYEEEE. The J segment lost 11 bases and the V segment lost 3 bases, leaving 8 bases of the junction unmatched. CDR3 in amino acids: CASSWERGLTPLHF. Written as DNA, the CDR3 is TGTGCCAGCAGCTGGGAAAGGGGGCTTACACCCCTCCACTTT.

The genes are TRBV4-1 and TRBJ2-6; 7 bases fit TRBD1. Germline CDR1 reads MGHRA; CDR2 reads YSYEKL. This CDR3 is built from 15 residues. The ends lost 4 bases at V and 2 bases at J; junction bases unmatched: 2. For the CDR3, the DNA is TGCGCCAGCAGCCTGACAGGGACTGGGGCCAACGTCCTGACTTTC. Amino acid sequence: CASSLTGTGANVLTF.

The V gene is TRBV18, the J gene TRBJ2-2; 7 nucleotides align to TRBD1. The V gene end was trimmed by 3 bases and the J gene end by 4 bases; junction bases not matched to a gene: 8. Germline V gene lookup returns CDR1 KGHSH and CDR2 LQKENI. The CDR3 is 16 residues long. As DNA, the CDR3 is TGTGCCAGCTCACCTCTGACAGGGAGCCTCACCGGGGAGCTGTTTTTT. Residues: CASSPLTGSLTGELFF.